One T cell receptor beta chain is described in this entry. CDR3 size: 17 residues. Sequencing was performed with immunoSEQ multiplex PCR; in TCRdb, only in-frame clones are kept and a portion is missing. The sample contains some 66,000 clones, 92% of which appear only once. This record comes from a study of Tregs in tolerant kidney transplant recipients. Sequenced here: CD8+ T cells from blood, sampled before the transplant. The origin of this receptor is a human donor who received a combined kidney and bone marrow transplant. The V and J genes are TRBV7-5 and TRBJ2-3; no check of the table's D call, TRBD1, against the DNA was made. TRBV7-5 is reported as a pseudogene. CDR3 protein: CVRSCPRTGLGTDTQYF. The CDR3 bases are TGTGTCAGAAGCTGTCCCCGGACAGGGCTCGGTACAGATACGCAGTATTTT.